This T cell receptor (beta chain) was obtained from a study of T cell repertoires in cytomegalovirus infection. For the study at large: Public TCR beta signatures marked donors with CMV infection and the matching HLA.

V lost 1 base, J lost 8 bases, and 14 bases lay in between. CDR3 length: 14 amino acids. The V gene's germline CDR1 is MGHRA and CDR2 YSYEKL. The sample holds a few counts of this clonotype. Its antigen is still unknown. General study points: Pooled public TCR beta family frequency picked out CMV carriers with the relevant HLA.

TCRdb reanalysed the reads using MiXCR and keeps one entry per CDR3 protein. The sample has just under 500,000 distinct CDR3 sequences, 30% to 40% seen once. The sequence was obtained from a human donor in good health (CMV status not recorded). Some clones in this sample may be carry-over from other donors' samples. Sequenced here: cultured PBMCs, sampled from culture after CMV antigen stimulation. J is TRBJ1-2 and V is TRBV4-1, with D possibly being TRBD1 (5 bases). The CDR3 loop reads CASSQGQPLTGYTF. The CDR3 DNA reads as TGCGCCAGCAGCCAAGGACAGCCGCTGACGGGCTACACCTTC.